The following is a T cell receptor (beta chain) sequence with its context. Using immunoSEQ multiplex PCR, the repertoire was profiled, and TCRdb retains in-frame clones only, with some absent. The repertoire has roughly 260,000 clones, 86% of them found once; the top ten carry around 9.5%. This sample was included in a study of blood T cell repertoires in COVID-19. Between the trimmed V and J ends, which lost 5 bases and 4 bases, there was a span of 24 bases. The CDR3 has 17 amino acids. The germline V gene has CDR1 SGHAT and CDR2 FQNNGV. This chain joins TRBV11-2 and TRBJ2-7; tentative D call: TRBD2 (6 bases). Sequencing input: peripheral blood. This sequence was found in a man between 35 and 55 years old who had recovered from COVID-19. The CDR3 nucleotides are TGTGCCAGCAGCGATTTTTTCTGGGGGGATCCGGCTTACGAGCAGTACTTC. It is translated as CASSDFFWGDPAYEQYF.